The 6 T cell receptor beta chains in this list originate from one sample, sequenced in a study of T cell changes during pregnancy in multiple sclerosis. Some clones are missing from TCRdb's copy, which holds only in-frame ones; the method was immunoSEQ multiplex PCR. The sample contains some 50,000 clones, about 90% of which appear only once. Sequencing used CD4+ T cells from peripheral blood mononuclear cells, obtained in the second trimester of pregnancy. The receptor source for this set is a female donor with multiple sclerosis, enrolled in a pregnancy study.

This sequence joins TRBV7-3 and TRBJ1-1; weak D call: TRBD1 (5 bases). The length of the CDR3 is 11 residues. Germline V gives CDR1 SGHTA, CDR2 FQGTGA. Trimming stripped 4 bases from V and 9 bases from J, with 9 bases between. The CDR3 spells CASSSGGQAFF. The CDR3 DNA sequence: TGTGCCAGCAGCTCCGGGGGACAAGCTTTCTTT.

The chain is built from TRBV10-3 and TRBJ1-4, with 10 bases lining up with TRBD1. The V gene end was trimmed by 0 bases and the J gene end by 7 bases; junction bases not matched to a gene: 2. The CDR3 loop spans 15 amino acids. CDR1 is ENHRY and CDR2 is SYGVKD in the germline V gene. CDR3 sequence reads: CAISESGQGSEKLFF. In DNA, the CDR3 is TGTGCCATCAGTGAGTCGGGACAGGGGAGTGAAAAACTGTTTTTT.

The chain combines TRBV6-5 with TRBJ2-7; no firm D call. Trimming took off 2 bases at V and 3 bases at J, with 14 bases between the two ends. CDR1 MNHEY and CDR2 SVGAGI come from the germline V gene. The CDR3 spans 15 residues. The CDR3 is CASSYAAPRSYEQYF. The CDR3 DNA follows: TGTGCCAGCAGTTACGCGGCGCCCCGAAGCTACGAGCAGTACTTC.

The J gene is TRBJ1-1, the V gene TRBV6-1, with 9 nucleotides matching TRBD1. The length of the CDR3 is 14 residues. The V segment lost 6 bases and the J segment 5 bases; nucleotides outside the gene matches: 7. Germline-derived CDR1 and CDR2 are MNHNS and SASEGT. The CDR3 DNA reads TGTGCCAGCAGCGGAGGGACAGGGAAAACTGAAGCTTTCTTT. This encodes CASSGGTGKTEAFF.

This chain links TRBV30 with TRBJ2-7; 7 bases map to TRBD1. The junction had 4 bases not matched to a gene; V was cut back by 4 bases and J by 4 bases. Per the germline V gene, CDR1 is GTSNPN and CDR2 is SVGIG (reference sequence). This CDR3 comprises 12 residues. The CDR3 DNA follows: TGTGCCTGGAAACAGGGGAGATACGAGCAGTACTTC. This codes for CAWKQGRYEQYF.

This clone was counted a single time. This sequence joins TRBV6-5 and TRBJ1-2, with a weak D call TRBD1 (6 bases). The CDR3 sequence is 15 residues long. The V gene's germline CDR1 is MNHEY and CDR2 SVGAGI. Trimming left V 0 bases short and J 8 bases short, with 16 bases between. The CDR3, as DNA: TGTGCCAGCAGTTACTCGAGCCAGGGGATGGGAGGCTACACCTTC. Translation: CASSYSSQGMGGYTF.